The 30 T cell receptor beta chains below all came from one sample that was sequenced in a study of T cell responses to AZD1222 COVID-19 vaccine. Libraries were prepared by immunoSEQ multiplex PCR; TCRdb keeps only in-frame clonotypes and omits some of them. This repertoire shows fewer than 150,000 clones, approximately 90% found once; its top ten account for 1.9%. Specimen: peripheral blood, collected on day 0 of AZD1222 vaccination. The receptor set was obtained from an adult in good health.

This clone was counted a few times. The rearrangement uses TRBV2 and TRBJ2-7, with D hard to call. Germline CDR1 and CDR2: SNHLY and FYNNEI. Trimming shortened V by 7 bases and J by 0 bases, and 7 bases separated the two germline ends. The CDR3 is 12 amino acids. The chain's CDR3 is CASTPRSYEQYF. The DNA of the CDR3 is TGTGCCAGCACACCTCGCTCCTACGAGCAGTACTTC.

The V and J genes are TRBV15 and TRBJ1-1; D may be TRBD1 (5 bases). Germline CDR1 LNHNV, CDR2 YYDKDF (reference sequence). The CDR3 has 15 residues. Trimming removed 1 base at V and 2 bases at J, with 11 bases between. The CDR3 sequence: CATSRAGRANTEAFF. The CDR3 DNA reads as TGTGCCACCAGCAGAGCGGGCAGGGCAAACACTGAAGCTTTCTTT.

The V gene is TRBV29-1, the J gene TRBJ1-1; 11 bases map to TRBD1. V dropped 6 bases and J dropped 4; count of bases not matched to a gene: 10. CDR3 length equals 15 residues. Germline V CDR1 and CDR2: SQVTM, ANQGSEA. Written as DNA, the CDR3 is TGCAGCGTCGAGAAACAAGGACAGGGGGCCACTGAAGCTTTCTTT. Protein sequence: CSVEKQGQGATEAFF.

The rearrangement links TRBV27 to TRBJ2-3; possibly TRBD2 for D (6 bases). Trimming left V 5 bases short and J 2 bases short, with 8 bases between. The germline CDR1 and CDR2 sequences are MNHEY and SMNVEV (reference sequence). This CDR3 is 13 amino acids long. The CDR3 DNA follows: TGTGCCAGCAGTGCGGGAACCACAGATACGCAGTATTTT. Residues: CASSAGTTDTQYF.

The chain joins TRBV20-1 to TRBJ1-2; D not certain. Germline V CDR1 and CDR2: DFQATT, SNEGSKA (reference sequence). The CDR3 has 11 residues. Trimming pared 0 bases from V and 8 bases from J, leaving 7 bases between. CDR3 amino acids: CSARDLRGYTF. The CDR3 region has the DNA TGCAGTGCTAGAGATCTACGAGGCTACACCTTC.

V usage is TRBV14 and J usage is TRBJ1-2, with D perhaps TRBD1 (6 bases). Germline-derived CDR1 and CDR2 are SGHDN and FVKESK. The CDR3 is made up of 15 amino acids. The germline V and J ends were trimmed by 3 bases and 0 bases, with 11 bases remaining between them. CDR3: CASSQGHLANYGYTF. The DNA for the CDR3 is TGTGCCAGCAGCCAGGGACATCTAGCTAACTATGGCTACACCTTC.

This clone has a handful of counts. In DNA, the CDR3 is TGCGCCAGCAGCTTGGAGGGGAACAACCAAAAACTGTTTTTT. This encodes CASSLEGNNQKLFF. The rearrangement links TRBV5-1 to TRBJ1-4; D might be TRBD1 (5 bases). Germline CDR1 SGHRS, CDR2 YFSETQ. Between the trimmed V and J ends, which lost 0 bases and 9 bases, there was a span of 12 bases. CDR3 length: 14 amino acids.

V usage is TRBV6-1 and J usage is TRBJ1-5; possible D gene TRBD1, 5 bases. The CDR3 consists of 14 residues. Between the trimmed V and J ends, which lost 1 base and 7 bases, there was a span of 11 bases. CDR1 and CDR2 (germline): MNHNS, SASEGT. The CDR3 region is CASSEGGKGQPQHF. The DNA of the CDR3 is TGTGCCAGCAGTGAAGGGGGGAAGGGGCAGCCCCAGCATTTT.

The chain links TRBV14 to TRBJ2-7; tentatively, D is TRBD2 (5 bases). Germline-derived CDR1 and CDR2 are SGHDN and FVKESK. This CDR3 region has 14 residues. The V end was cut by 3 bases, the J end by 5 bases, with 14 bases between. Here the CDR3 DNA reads TGTGCCAGCAGCCACAGGAGAGGGTTCAACGAGCAGTACTTC. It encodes CASSHRRGFNEQYF.

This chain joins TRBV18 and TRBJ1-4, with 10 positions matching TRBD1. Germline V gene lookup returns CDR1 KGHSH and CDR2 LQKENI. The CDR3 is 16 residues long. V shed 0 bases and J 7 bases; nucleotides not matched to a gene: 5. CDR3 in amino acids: CASSPPRGQGPEKLFF. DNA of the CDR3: TGTGCCAGCTCACCACCGAGGGGACAGGGGCCTGAAAAACTGTTTTTT.

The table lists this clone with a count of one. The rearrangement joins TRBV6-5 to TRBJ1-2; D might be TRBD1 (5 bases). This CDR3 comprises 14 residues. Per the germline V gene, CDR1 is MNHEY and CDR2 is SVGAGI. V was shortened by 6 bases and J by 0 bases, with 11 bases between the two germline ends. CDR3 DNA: TGTGCCAGCAGAACCACAGGAGCTAACTATGGCTACACCTTC. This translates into CASRTTGANYGYTF.

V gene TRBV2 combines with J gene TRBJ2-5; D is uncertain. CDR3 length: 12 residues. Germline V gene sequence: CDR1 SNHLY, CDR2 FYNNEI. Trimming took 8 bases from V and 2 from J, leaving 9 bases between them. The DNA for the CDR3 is TGTGCCAGCCAACGAGGTCAAGAGACCCAGTACTTC. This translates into CASQRGQETQYF.

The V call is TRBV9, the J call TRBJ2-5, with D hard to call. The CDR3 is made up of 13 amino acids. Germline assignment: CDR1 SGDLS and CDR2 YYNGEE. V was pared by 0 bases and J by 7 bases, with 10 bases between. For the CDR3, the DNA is TGTGCCAGCAGCGTAGAAGCGCTGGGGACCCAGTACTTC. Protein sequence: CASSVEALGTQYF.

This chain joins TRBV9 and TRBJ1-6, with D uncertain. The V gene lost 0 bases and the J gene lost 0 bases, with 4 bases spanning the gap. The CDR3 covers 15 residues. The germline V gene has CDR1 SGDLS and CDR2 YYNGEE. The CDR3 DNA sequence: TGTGCCAGCAGCGTAGGGAGCTCCTATAATTCACCCCTCCACTTT. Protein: CASSVGSSYNSPLHF.

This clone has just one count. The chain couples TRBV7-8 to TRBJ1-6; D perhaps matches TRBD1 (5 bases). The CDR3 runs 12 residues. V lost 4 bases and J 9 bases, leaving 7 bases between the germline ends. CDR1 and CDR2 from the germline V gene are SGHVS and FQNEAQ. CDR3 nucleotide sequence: TGTGCCAGCAGCTCGGGGCTTTCACCCCTCCACTTT. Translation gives CASSSGLSPLHF.

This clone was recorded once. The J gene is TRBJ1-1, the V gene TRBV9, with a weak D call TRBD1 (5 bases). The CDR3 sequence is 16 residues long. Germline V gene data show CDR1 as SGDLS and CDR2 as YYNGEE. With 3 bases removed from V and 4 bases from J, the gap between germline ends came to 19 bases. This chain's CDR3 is CASSGNSGGSSTEAFF. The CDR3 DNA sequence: TGTGCCAGCAGCGGAAACTCGGGGGGGTCTAGCACTGAAGCTTTCTTT.

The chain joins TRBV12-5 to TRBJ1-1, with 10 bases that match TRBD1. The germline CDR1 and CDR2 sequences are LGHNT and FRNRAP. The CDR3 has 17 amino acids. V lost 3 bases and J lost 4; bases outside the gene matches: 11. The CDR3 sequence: CASGFRTGGALGTEAFF. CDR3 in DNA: TGTGCTAGTGGTTTCCGGACAGGGGGGGCCCTCGGCACTGAAGCTTTCTTT.

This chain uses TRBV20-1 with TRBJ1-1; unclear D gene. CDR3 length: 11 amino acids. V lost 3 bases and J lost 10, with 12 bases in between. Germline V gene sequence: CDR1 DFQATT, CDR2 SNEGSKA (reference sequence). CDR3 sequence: CSASGEVAAFF. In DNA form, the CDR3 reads TGCAGTGCTAGTGGGGAGGTGGCAGCTTTCTTT.

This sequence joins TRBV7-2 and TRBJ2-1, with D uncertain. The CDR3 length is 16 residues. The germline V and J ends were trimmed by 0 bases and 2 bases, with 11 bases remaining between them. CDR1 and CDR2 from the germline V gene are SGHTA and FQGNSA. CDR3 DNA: TGTGCCAGCAGCTTAGCTGGCCAGGACGCCTACAATGAGCAGTTCTTC. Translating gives CASSLAGQDAYNEQFF.

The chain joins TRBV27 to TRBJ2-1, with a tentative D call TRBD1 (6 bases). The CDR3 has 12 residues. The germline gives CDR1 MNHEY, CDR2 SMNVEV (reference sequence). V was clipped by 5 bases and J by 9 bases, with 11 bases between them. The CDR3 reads CASSRLDSEQFF. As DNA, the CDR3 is TGTGCCAGCAGTAGATTGGACAGTGAGCAGTTCTTC.

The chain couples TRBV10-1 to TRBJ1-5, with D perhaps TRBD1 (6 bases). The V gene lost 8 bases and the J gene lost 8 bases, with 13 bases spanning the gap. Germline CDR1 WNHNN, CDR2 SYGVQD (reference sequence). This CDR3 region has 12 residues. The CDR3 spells CASGGGLEPQHF. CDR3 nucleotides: TGCGCCAGCGGAGGGGGTCTTGAGCCCCAGCATTTT.

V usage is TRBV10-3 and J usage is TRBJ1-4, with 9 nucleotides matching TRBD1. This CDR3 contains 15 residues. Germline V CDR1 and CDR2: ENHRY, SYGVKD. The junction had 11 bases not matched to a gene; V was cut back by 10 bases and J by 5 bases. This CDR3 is CATQDRGVTNEKLFF. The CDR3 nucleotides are TGTGCCACCCAGGACAGGGGCGTAACAAATGAAAAACTGTTTTTT.

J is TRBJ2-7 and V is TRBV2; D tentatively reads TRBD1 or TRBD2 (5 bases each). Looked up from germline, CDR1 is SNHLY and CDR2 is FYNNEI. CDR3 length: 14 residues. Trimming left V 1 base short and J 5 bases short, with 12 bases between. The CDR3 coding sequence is TGTGCCAGCAGTGAAGGGGCTACGGGGCACGAGCAGTACTTC. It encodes CASSEGATGHEQYF.

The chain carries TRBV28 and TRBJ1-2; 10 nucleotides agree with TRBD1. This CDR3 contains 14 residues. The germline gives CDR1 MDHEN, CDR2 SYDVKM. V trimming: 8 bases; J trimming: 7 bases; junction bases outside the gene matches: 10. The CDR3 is CASFLGQGIGGYTF. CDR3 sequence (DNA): TGTGCCAGCTTCCTGGGACAGGGGATCGGTGGCTACACCTTC.

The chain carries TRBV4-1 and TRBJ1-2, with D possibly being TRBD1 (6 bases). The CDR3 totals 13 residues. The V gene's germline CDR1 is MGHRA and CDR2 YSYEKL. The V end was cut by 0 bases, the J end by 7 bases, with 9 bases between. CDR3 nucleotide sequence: TGCGCCAGCAGCCAAGATGTAGGGGGTGGCTACACCTTC. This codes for CASSQDVGGGYTF.

CDR3 amino acids: CASSEGGFANQPQHF. The DNA of the CDR3 is TGTGCCAGCAGTGAAGGTGGATTTGCCAATCAGCCCCAGCATTTT. The chain has TRBV2 and TRBJ1-5; D gene unclear. CDR1 and CDR2 from the germline V gene are SNHLY and FYNNEI. The CDR3 has 15 residues. Trimming took 1 base from V and 3 from J, leaving 10 bases between them.

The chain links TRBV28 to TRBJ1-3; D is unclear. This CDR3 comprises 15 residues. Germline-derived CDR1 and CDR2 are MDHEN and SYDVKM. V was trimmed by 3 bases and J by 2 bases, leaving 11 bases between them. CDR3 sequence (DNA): TGTGCCAGCAGTTTCTATGTCGGGGCTGGAAACACCATATATTTT. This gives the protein CASSFYVGAGNTIYF.

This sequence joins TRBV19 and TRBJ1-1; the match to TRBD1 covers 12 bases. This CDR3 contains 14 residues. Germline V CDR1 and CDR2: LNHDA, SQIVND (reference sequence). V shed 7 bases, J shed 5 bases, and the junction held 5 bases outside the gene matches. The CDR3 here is CASMKGQGATEAFF. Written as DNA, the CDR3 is TGTGCCAGTATGAAGGGACAGGGGGCAACTGAAGCTTTCTTT. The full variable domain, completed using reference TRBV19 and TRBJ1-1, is DGGITQSPKYLFRKEGQNVTLSCEQNLNHDAMYWYRQDPGQGLRLIYYSQIVNDFQKGDIAEGYSVSREKKESFPLTVTSAQKNPTAFYLCASMKGQGATEAFFGQGTRLTVV.

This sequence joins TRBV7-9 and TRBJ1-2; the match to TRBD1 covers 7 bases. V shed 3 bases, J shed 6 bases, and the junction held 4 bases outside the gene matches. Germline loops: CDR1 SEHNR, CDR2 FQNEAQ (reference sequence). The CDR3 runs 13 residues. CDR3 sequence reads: CASSLGTAHGYTF. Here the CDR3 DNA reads TGTGCCAGCAGCTTGGGGACAGCGCATGGCTACACCTTC.

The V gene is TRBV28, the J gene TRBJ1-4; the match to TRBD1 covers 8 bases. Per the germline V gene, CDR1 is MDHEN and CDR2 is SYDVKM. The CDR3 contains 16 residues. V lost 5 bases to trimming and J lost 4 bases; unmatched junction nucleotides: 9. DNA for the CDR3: TGTGCCAGCAGTCTTCTCGGACAGGGTATTAATGAAAAACTGTTTTTT. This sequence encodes CASSLLGQGINEKLFF.